These 22 T cell receptor beta chains were sequenced from one sample in a study of Ad26.COV2.S vaccination and SARS-CoV-2 variants. Sequencing was performed with immunoSEQ multiplex PCR; in TCRdb, only in-frame clones are kept and a portion is missing. The table has over 450,000 clones, 80% to 90% seen once. Noted treatment: around 19 received Ad26.COV2.S at low or high dose, single or two shots; five or six received placebo; per-sample allocation not given. Collection of samples fell on day 63 after the first vaccine or placebo injection. The specimen comprised peripheral blood, sampled in a trial of Ad26.COV2.S vaccine versus placebo. Every receptor here comes from a person aged 18-65 years who received the Ad26.COV2.S COVID-19 vaccine or a placebo.

The DNA for the CDR3 is TGTGCCAGCTATCGCGTGGCAGGTCCTCTTAACTATGGCTACACCTTC. Protein: CASYRVAGPLNYGYTF. This chain joins TRBV18 and TRBJ1-2, with unresolved D. This CDR3 is 16 amino acids long. V was pared by 7 bases and J by 1 base, with 19 bases between. The germline gives CDR1 KGHSH, CDR2 LQKENI.

The V and J genes are TRBV28 and TRBJ2-7; possibly TRBD1 for D (6 bases). The CDR3 covers 14 residues. Germline loops: CDR1 MDHEN, CDR2 SYDVKM. Trimming left V 4 bases short and J 4 bases short, with 14 bases between. The CDR3 here is CASSYPGQTYEQYF. CDR3 DNA: TGTGCCAGCAGTTACCCCGGACAGACTTACGAGCAGTACTTC. The full variable domain, rest sourced from reference TRBV28 and TRBJ2-7, is DVKVTQSSRYLVKRTGEKVFLECVQDMDHENMFWYRQDPGLGLRLIYFSYDVKMKEKGDIPEGYSVSREKKERFSLILESASTNQTSMYLCASSYPGQTYEQYFGPGTRLTVT.

The genes are TRBV3-1 (or the pseudogene TRBV3-2) and TRBJ2-1; 8 positions match TRBD2. The CDR3 is 15 residues long. Germline lookup yields CDR1 LGHDT and CDR2 YNNKEL (reference sequence). Trimming at V came to 4 bases and at J to 0 bases, leaving 2 bases not matched to a gene. The CDR3 spells CASSRRGGSYNEQFF. The CDR3 DNA reads TGTGCCAGCAGCCGTCGGGGGGGCTCCTACAATGAGCAGTTCTTC.

The sample holds a few counts of this clone. V and J are TRBV9 and TRBJ2-1, with 7 bases fitting TRBD1. The V and J ends lost 4 bases and 9 bases, in that order; junction bases with no gene match: 19. Germline lookup yields CDR1 SGDLS and CDR2 YYNGEE. CDR3 length: 17 residues. The CDR3 sequence: CASSPVGYGGGQVEQFF. The CDR3 coding sequence is TGTGCCAGCAGCCCCGTAGGGTACGGCGGCGGACAGGTTGAGCAGTTCTTC.

The chain recombines TRBV9 with TRBJ1-1, with TRBD1 as a possible D gene (6 bases). The CDR3 contains 13 residues. Trimming removed 3 bases at V and 3 bases at J, with 9 bases between. Germline V gene data show CDR1 as SGDLS and CDR2 as YYNGEE. This chain's CDR3 is CASSGHRDTEAFF. CDR3 nucleotide sequence: TGTGCCAGCAGCGGCCACAGGGACACTGAAGCTTTCTTT.

This clone was recorded once. This chain links TRBV27 with TRBJ2-1; TRBD1 agrees at 11 bases. Germline V gene lookup returns CDR1 MNHEY and CDR2 SMNVEV (reference sequence). This CDR3 has 17 residues. Unmatched junction bases numbered 11, after V lost 6 bases and J lost 4 bases. The CDR3 DNA is TGTGCCAGCAGACCAAATTCCGGGACAGGGGGGTACAATGAGCAGTTCTTC. Amino acid sequence: CASRPNSGTGGYNEQFF.

The chain recombines TRBV25-1 with TRBJ1-3; no firm D call. There are 15 residues in the CDR3. Germline assignment: CDR1 MGHDK and CDR2 SYGVNS. V was trimmed by 5 bases and J by 0 bases, leaving 11 bases between them. The CDR3 protein is CASSPEVSSGNTIYF. The CDR3 region has the DNA TGTGCCAGCAGTCCCGAGGTGTCCTCTGGAAACACCATATATTTT.

The CDR3 region is CASSSPGGGQFF. The CDR3 DNA is TGTGCCAGCAGCTCCCCGGGCGGCGGGCAGTTCTTC. The chain couples TRBV7-2 to TRBJ2-1; D call uncertain. This CDR3 has 12 amino acids. Per germline, CDR1 SGHTA and CDR2 FQGNSA. The V and J ends lost 4 bases and 12 bases respectively, with 13 bases between them.

V usage is TRBV27 and J usage is TRBJ1-2, with D perhaps TRBD1 (5 bases). The germline CDR1 and CDR2 sequences are MNHEY and SMNVEV (reference sequence). The CDR3 consists of 15 residues. Trimming took 2 bases from V and 1 from J, leaving 11 bases between them. CDR3 coding DNA: TGTGCCAGCAGTTTAAGCGGGACGGGTAACTATGGCTACACCTTC. Amino acids: CASSLSGTGNYGYTF.

The chain couples TRBV28 to TRBJ1-5; possible D gene TRBD1, 5 bases. There are 14 residues in the CDR3. The ends were cut back, 7 bases at V and 9 bases at J, with 19 bases in the middle. Germline CDR1 is MDHEN and CDR2 is SYDVKM. This chain's CDR3 is CASTLFGGRRPQHF. The CDR3 DNA reads TGTGCCAGCACCCTATTCGGGGGAAGGAGGCCCCAGCATTTT.

The rearrangement joins TRBV6-1 to TRBJ1-6; possible D gene TRBD1, 6 bases. The V end was cut by 3 bases, the J end by 7 bases, with 13 bases between. The CDR3 totals 15 residues. Germline CDR1 MNHNS, CDR2 SASEGT. The DNA for the CDR3 is TGTGCCAGCAGTGAGTTGACAGGCTGGAATTCACCCCTCCACTTT. Residues: CASSELTGWNSPLHF.

This clone was counted once. V gene TRBV7-3 combines with J gene TRBJ2-3; either TRBD1 or TRBD2 may supply D (5 bases each). The CDR3 runs 16 residues. V lost 2 bases to trimming and J lost 1 base, with 13 bases between them. Germline V CDR1 and CDR2: SGHTA, FQGTGA. The CDR3 sequence is CASSLGEGPGTDTQYF. CDR3 sequence (DNA): TGTGCCAGCAGCTTAGGCGAGGGGCCGGGCACAGATACGCAGTATTTT.

CDR3 sequence reads: CASSEKRNTEAFF. The CDR3 region has the DNA TGTGCCAGCAGTGAGAAACGGAACACTGAAGCTTTCTTT. V and J are TRBV6-4 and TRBJ1-1; D is unresolved. Trimming pared 3 bases from V and 1 base from J, leaving 6 bases between. Germline assignment: CDR1 MRHNA and CDR2 SNTAGT. This CDR3 spans 13 amino acids.

This clone occurred once. The CDR3 region is CASSLGGVRTDTQYF. The CDR3 DNA is TGTGCCAGCAGCTTAGGTGGGGTCCGCACAGATACGCAGTATTTT. The chain links TRBV7-2 to TRBJ2-3; no reliable D call. The CDR3 is 15 residues long. Germline assignment: CDR1 SGHTA and CDR2 FQGNSA. Deletions cut 1 base from V and 1 base from J, with 9 bases between.

The chain employs TRBV13 and TRBJ2-7; 7 bases align to TRBD2. The V and J ends lost 5 bases and 6 bases, in that order; junction bases with no gene match: 28. This CDR3 has 20 amino acids. CDR1 is PRHDT and CDR2 is FYEKMQ in the germline V gene (reference sequence). CDR3 sequence: CASSPAIHSREGLGSGEQYF. The CDR3 DNA reads TGTGCCAGCAGCCCAGCGATCCATAGTAGGGAGGGCCTAGGGTCAGGCGAGCAGTACTTC. The whole variable domain, remainder taken from reference TRBV13 and TRBJ2-7, is AAGVIQSPRHLIKEKRETATLKCYPIPRHDTVYWYQQGPGQDPQFLISFYEKMQSDKGSIPDRFSAQQFSDYHSELNMSSLELGDSALYFCASSPAIHSREGLGSGEQYFGPGTRLTVT.

The chain is built from TRBV18 and TRBJ2-7, with D perhaps matching TRBD1 (5 bases). This CDR3 spans 14 amino acids. V lost 6 bases and J lost 2, with 14 bases in between. CDR1 and CDR2 from the germline V gene are KGHSH and LQKENI. The CDR3 is CASSTGGVPYEQYF. As DNA, the CDR3 is TGTGCCAGCTCCACAGGTGGGGTACCCTACGAGCAGTACTTC.

The V gene is TRBV6-1, the J gene TRBJ2-1, with 8 positions matching TRBD2. V shed 0 bases and J 5 bases; nucleotides not matched to a gene: 9. Germline V CDR1 and CDR2: MNHNS, SASEGT. This CDR3 is 17 amino acids long. The CDR3 sequence: CASSEAGERGLNNEQFF. The CDR3 DNA sequence: TGTGCCAGCAGTGAAGCTGGAGAGCGGGGGTTGAACAATGAGCAGTTCTTC.

The rearrangement uses TRBV13 and TRBJ1-1; 8 bases fit TRBD1. The germline V gene encodes CDR1 PRHDT and CDR2 FYEKMQ (reference sequence). This CDR3 spans 15 amino acids. After removal of 5 bases from V and 11 bases from J, the junction contained 16 bases not matched to a gene. CDR3 loop: CASSAMTGATFGAFF. CDR3 sequence (DNA): TGTGCCAGCAGCGCCATGACAGGGGCCACCTTCGGGGCTTTCTTT.

The chain uses TRBV5-1 and TRBJ2-3, with D possibly TRBD2 on 5 matching bases. The V gene's germline CDR1 is SGHRS and CDR2 YFSETQ. This CDR3 comprises 14 residues. The germline V and J ends were trimmed by 4 bases and 4 bases, with 13 bases remaining between them. CDR3 in DNA: TGCGCCAGCAGCGGCGGACGGGGTGCAGATACGCAGTATTTT. Its protein is CASSGGRGADTQYF. Filled out from reference TRBV5-1 and TRBJ2-3, the complete variable domain reads KAGVTQTPRYLIKTRGQQVTLSCSPISGHRSVSWYQQTPGQGLQFLFEYFSETQRNKGNFPGRFSGRQFSNSRSEMNVSTLELGDSALYLCASSGGRGADTQYFGPGTRLTVL.

The rearrangement joins TRBV6-1 to TRBJ1-1; unclear D gene. Trimming took 8 bases from V and 1 from J, leaving 11 bases between them. The CDR3 has 13 amino acids. The germline gives CDR1 MNHNS, CDR2 SASEGT. The CDR3 DNA reads TGTGCCAGCGTCGGACCGACGAACACTGAAGCTTTCTTT. Translation gives CASVGPTNTEAFF.

The chain has TRBV6-5 and TRBJ1-2; maybe TRBD1 (6 bases). The CDR3 length is 13 residues. Trimming left V 6 bases short and J 4 bases short, with 12 bases between. The V gene's germline CDR1 is MNHEY and CDR2 SVGAGI. The CDR3 DNA follows: TGTGCCAGCAGCCCGGGGGGCTTCTATGGCTACACCTTC. This translates into CASSPGGFYGYTF.

The chain is built from TRBV29-1 and TRBJ1-6; 7 bases are a match to TRBD1. The CDR3 consists of 13 residues. Per the germline V gene, CDR1 is SQVTM and CDR2 is ANQGSEA. After removal of 4 bases from V and 5 bases from J, the junction contained 2 bases not matched to a gene. DNA for the CDR3: TGCAGCGTTGGTCAGGGGGATAATTCACCCCTCCACTTT. It encodes CSVGQGDNSPLHF.